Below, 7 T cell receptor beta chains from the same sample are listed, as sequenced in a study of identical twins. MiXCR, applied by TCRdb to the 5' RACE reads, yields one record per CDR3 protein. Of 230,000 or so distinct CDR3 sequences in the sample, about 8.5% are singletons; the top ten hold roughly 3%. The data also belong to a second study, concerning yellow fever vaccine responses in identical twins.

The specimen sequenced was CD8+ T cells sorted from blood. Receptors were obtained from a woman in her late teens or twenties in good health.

The CDR3 loop reads CASSQKAGTTPFYEQYF. The DNA of the CDR3 is TGCGCCAGCAGCCAAAAAGCCGGGACCACCCCCTTCTACGAGCAGTACTTC. The gene calls are TRBV4-3 and TRBJ2-7, with D perhaps assigned TRBD1 or TRBD2 (5 bases each). Germline CDR1 reads LGHNA; CDR2 reads YSLEER. The germline V and J ends were trimmed by 2 bases and 3 bases, with 20 bases remaining between them. The CDR3 totals 17 residues.

CDR3 sequence: CASSQVGLVYGYTF. The CDR3 bases are TGTGCCAGCAGCCAAGTAGGGTTGGTCTATGGCTACACCTTC. The rearrangement joins TRBV3-1 to TRBJ1-2; D unresolved. With 1 base removed from V and 4 bases from J, the gap between germline ends came to 10 bases. The CDR3 consists of 14 residues. Looked up from germline, CDR1 is LGHDT and CDR2 is YNNKEL (reference sequence). Complete variable domain (other parts from reference TRBV3-1 and TRBJ1-2): DTAVSQTPKYLVTQMGNDKSIKCEQNLGHDTMYWYKQDSKKFLKIMFSYNNKELIINETVPNRFSPKSPDKAHLNLHINSLELGDSAVYFCASSQVGLVYGYTFGSGTRLTVV.

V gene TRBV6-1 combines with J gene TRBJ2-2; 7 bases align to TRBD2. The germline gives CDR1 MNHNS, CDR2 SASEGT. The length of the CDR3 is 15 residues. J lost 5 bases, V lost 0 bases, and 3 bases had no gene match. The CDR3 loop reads CASSEAGTTTGELFF. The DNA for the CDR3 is TGTGCCAGCAGTGAAGCGGGGACTACAACCGGGGAGCTGTTTTTT.

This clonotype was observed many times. CDR3 loop: CSVELTITGELFF. The DNA for the CDR3 is TGCAGCGTTGAATTAACAATCACCGGGGAGCTGTTTTTT. The rearrangement joins TRBV29-1 to TRBJ2-2; D call uncertain. The CDR3 contains 13 residues. The V and J ends lost 2 bases and 4 bases respectively, with 8 bases between them. Germline lookup yields CDR1 SQVTM and CDR2 ANQGSEA.

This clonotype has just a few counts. CDR3 sequence (DNA): TGTGCCAGCAGTTTGGGAATACAAGGATCACCCCTCCACTTT. Translated: CASSLGIQGSPLHF. The V gene is TRBV27, the J gene TRBJ1-6; no firm D call. Germline CDR1 is MNHEY and CDR2 is SMNVEV (reference sequence). With 3 bases removed from V and 10 bases from J, the gap between germline ends came to 13 bases. CDR3 size: 14 residues.

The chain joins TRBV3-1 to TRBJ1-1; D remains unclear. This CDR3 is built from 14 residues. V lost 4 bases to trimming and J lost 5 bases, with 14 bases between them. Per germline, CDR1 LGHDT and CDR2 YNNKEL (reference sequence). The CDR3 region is CASSPRKDGTEAFF. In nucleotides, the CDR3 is TGTGCCAGCAGCCCCCGGAAGGACGGGACTGAAGCTTTCTTT.

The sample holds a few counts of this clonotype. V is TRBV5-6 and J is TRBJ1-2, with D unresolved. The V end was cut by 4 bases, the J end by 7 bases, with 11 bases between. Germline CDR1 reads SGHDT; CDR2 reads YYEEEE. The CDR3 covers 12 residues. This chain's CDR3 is CASSRPSGGYTF. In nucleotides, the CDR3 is TGTGCCAGCAGCCGACCCTCGGGTGGCTACACCTTC.